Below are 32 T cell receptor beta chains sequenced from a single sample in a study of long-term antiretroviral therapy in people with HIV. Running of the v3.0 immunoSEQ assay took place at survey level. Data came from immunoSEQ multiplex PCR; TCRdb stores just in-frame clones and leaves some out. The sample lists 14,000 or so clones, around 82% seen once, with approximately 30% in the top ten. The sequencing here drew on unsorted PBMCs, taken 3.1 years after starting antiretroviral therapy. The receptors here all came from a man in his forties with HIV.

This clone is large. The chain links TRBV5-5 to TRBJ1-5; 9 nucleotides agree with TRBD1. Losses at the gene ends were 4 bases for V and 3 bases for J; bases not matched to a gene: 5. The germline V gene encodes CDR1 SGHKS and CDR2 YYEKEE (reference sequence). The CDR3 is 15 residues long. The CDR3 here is CASSQGQGYNQPQHF. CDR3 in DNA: TGTGCCAGCAGCCAGGGACAGGGTTACAATCAGCCCCAGCATTTT.

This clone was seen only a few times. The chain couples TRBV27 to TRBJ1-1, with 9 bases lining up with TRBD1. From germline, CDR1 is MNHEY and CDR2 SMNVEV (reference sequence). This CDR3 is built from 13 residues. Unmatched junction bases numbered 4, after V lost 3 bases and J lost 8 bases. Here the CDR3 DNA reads TGTGCCAGCAGTTTCCACGACAGGGGGGAAGCTTTCTTT. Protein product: CASSFHDRGEAFF.

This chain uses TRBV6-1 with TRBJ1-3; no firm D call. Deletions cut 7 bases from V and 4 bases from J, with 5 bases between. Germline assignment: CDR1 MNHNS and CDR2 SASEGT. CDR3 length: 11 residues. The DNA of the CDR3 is TGTGCCAGCAAGAGGGGAAACACCATATATTTT. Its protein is CASKRGNTIYF.

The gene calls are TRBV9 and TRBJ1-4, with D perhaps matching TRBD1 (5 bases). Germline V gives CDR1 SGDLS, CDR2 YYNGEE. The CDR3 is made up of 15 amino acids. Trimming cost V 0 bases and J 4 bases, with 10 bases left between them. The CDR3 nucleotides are TGTGCCAGCAGCGTAGCAGGGAAACATAATGAAAAACTGTTTTTT. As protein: CASSVAGKHNEKLFF.

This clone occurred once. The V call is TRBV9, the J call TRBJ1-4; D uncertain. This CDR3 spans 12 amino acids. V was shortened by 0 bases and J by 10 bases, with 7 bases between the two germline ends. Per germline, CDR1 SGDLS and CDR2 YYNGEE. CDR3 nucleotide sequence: TGTGCCAGCAGCGTAGGGGGTGGAAAACTGTTTTTT. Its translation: CASSVGGGKLFF.

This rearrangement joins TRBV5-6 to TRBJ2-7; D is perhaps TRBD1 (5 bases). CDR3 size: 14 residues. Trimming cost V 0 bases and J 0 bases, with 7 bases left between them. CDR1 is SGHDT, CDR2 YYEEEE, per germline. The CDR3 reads CASSLDRISYEQYF. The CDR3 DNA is TGTGCCAGCAGCTTGGACAGGATCTCCTACGAGCAGTACTTC.

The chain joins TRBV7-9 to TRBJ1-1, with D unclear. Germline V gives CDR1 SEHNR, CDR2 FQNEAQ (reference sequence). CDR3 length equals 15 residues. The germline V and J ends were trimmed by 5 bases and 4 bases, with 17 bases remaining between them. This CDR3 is CASSPEIVGSTEAFF. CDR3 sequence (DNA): TGTGCCAGCAGCCCGGAGATTGTGGGCAGCACTGAAGCTTTCTTT.

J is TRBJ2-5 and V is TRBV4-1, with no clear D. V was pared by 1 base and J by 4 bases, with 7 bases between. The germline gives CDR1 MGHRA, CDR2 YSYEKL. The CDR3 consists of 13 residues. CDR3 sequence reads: CASSQGHTETQYF. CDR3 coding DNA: TGCGCCAGCAGCCAAGGGCATACAGAGACCCAGTACTTC.

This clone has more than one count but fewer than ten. The CDR3 nucleotides are TGTGCCAGCACCTCGATAAAGCTCAGGGGGCGCGGCACTGAAGCTTTCTTT. This encodes CASTSIKLRGRGTEAFF. V usage is TRBV7-9 and J usage is TRBJ1-1; 8 nucleotides line up with TRBD1. Germline V gene data show CDR1 as SEHNR and CDR2 as FQNEAQ (reference sequence). The V segment lost 7 bases and the J segment 4 bases; nucleotides outside the gene matches: 17. The CDR3 covers 17 residues.

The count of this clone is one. CDR3 DNA sequence: TGTGCCAGCAGCTTTAATCCGGGACAGGGCTTCTATGGCTACACCTTC. This gives the protein CASSFNPGQGFYGYTF. The chain is built from TRBV5-8 and TRBJ1-2; 9 nucleotides match TRBD1. The CDR3 covers 16 residues. Germline CDR1 SGHTS, CDR2 YDEGEE. The V segment lost 2 bases and the J segment 4 bases; nucleotides outside the gene matches: 9.

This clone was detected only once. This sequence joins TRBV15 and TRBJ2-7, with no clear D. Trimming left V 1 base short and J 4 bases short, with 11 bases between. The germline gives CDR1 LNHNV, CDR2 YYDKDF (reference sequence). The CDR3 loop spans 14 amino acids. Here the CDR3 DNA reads TGTGCCACCAGCAGAGGCACGGCACCGTACGAGCAGTACTTC. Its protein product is CATSRGTAPYEQYF.

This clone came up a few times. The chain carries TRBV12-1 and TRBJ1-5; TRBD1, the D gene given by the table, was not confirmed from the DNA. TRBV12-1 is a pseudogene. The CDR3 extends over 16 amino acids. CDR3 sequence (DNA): TGTGCCAGCAGCTTGGACAGGGAGGTTTGCAATCAGCCCCAGCATTTT. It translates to CASSLDREVCNQPQHF.

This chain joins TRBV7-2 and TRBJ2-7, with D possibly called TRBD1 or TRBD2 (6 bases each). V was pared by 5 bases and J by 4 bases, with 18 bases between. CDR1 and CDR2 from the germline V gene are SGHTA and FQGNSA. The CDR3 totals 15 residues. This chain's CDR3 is CASSPRRGVKYEQYF. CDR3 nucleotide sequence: TGTGCCAGCAGCCCCCGGAGGGGGGTGAAATACGAGCAGTACTTC. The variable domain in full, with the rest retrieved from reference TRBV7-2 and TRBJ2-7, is GAGVSQSPSNKVTEKGKDVELRCDPISGHTALYWYRQSLGQGLEFLIYFQGNSAPDKSGLPSDRFSAERTGGSVSTLTIQRTQQEDSAVYLCASSPRRGVKYEQYFGPGTRLTVT.

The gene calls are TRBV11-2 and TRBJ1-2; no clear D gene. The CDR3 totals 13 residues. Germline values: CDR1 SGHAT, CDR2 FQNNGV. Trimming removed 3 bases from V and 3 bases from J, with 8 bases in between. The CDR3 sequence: CASSFHGDYGYTF. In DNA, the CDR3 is TGTGCCAGCAGCTTCCATGGGGACTATGGCTACACCTTC. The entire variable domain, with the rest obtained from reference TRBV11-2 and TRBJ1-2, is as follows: EAGVAQSPRYKIIEKRQSVAFWCNPISGHATLYWYQQILGQGPKLLIQFQNNGVVDDSQLPKDRFSAERLKGVDSTLKIQPAKLEDSAVYLCASSFHGDYGYTFGSGTRLTVV.

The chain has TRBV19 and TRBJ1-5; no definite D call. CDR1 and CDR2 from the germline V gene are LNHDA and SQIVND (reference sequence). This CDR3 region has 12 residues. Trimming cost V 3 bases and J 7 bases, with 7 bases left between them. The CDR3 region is CASSMEGQPQHF. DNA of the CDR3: TGTGCCAGTAGTATGGAGGGACAGCCCCAGCATTTT.

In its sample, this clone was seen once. CDR3 coding DNA: TGTGCCATCAGTGAGTCGTGGGACACAGATACGCAGTATTTT. It codes for CAISESWDTDTQYF. The V call is TRBV10-3, the J call TRBJ2-3, with no clear D. Per germline, CDR1 ENHRY and CDR2 SYGVKD. CDR3 length: 14 residues. V lost 0 bases, J lost 2 bases, and 6 bases lay in between.

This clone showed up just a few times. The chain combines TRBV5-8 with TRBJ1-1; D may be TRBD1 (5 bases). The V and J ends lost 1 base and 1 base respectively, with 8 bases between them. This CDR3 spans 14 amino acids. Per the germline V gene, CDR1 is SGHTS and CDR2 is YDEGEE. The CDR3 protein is CASSLLGGNTEAFF. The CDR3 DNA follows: TGTGCCAGCAGCTTGCTGGGGGGGAACACTGAAGCTTTCTTT.

The CDR3 coding sequence is TGCAGCGCCTCTTCAGGTGACGAGCAGTACTTC. Translation: CSASSGDEQYF. The rearrangement links TRBV29-1 to TRBJ2-7, with D unresolved. The CDR3 consists of 11 residues. Trimming removed 7 bases at V and 5 bases at J, with 12 bases between. The germline CDR1 and CDR2 sequences are SQVTM and ANQGSEA.

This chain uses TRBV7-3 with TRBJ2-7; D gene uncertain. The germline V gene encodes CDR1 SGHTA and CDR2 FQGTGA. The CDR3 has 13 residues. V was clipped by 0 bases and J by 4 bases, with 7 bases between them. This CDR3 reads CASSLTGVYEQYF. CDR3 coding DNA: TGTGCCAGCAGCTTAACAGGTGTTTACGAGCAGTACTTC.

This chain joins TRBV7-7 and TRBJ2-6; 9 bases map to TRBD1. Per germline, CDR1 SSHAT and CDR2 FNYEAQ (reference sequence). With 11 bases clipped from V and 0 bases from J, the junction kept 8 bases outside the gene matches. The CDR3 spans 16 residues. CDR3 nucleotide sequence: TGTGCCGCACAAGACAGGGGGTCCTCTGGGGCCAACGTCCTGACTTTC. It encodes CAAQDRGSSGANVLTF.

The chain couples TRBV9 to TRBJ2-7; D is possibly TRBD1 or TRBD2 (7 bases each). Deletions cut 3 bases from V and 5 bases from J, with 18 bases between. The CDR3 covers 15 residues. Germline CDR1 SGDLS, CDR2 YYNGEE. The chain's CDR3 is CASSARQGGMDEQYF. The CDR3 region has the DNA TGTGCCAGCAGCGCTCGACAGGGAGGGATGGACGAGCAGTACTTC.

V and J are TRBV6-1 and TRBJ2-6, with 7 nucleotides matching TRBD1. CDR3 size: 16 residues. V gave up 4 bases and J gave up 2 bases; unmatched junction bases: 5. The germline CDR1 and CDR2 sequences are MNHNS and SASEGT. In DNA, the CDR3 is TGTGCCAGCAGTGGGACAGGTAGCCCTGGGGCCAACGTCCTGACTTTC. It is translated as CASSGTGSPGANVLTF.

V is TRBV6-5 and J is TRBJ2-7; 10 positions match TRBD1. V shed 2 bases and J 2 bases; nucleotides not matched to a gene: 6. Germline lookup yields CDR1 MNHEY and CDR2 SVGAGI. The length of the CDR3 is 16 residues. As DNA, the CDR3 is TGTGCCAGCAGTTACGCGACAGGGGGCTTCCCCTACGAGCAGTACTTC. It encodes CASSYATGGFPYEQYF.

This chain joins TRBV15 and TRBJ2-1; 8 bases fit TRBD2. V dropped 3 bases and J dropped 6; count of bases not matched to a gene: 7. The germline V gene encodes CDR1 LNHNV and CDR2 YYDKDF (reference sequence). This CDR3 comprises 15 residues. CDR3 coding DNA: TGTGCCACCAGCAGTCCGGGGGGGGTGGGCAATGAGCAGTTCTTC. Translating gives CATSSPGGVGNEQFF.

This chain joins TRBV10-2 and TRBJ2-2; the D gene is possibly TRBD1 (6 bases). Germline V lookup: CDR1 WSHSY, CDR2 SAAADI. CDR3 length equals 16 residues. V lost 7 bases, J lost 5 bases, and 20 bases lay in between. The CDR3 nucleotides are TGCGCCAGCAACCAGAGGGGGAGTAGGGGGACCGGGGAGCTGTTTTTT. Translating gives CASNQRGSRGTGELFF.

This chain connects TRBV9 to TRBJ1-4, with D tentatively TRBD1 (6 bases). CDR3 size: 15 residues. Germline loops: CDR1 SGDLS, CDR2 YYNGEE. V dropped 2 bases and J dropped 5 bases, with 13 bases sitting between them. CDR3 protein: CASSVKAQGNEKLFF. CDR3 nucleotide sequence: TGTGCCAGCAGCGTTAAAGCGCAGGGGAATGAAAAACTGTTTTTT.

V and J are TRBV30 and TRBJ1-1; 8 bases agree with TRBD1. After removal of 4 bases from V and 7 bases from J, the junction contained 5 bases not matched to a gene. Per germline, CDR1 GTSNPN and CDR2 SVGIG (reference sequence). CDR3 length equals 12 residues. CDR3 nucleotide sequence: TGTGCCTGGATCCCACAGGGGGTTGAAGCTTTCTTT. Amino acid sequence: CAWIPQGVEAFF.

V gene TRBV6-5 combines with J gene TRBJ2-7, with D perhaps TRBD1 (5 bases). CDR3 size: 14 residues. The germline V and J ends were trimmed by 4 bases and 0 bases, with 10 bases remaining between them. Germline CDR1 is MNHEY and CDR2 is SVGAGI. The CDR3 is CASSSQTVSYEQYF. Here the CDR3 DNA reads TGTGCCAGCAGTTCCCAGACAGTCTCCTACGAGCAGTACTTC.

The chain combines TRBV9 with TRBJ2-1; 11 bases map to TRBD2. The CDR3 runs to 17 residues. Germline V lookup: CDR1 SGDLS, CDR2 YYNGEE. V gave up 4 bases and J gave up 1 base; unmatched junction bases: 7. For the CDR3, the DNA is TGTGCCAGCAGCTTACTAGCGGGGGCCTCATCCTACAATGAGCAGTTCTTC. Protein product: CASSLLAGASSYNEQFF.

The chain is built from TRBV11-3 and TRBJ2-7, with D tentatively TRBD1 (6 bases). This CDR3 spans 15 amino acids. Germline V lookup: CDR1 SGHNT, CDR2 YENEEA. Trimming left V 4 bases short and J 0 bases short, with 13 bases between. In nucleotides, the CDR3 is TGTGCCAGCAGCTCGTTTTCGGGACACTCCTACGAGCAGTACTTC. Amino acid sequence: CASSSFSGHSYEQYF.

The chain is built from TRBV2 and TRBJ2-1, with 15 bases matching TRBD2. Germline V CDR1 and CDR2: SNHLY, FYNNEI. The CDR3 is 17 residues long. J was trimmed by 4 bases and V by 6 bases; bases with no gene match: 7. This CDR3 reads CASRKGTSGGLYNEQFF. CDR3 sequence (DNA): TGTGCCAGCAGAAAAGGGACTAGCGGGGGGCTTTACAATGAGCAGTTCTTC.

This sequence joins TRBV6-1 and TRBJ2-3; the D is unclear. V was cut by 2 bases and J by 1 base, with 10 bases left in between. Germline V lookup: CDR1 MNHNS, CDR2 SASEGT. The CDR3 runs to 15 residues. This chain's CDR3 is CASSELGWGTDTQYF. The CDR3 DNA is TGTGCCAGCAGTGAACTAGGATGGGGCACAGATACGCAGTATTTT.